Listed here are 5 T cell receptor beta chains from one sample, sequenced in a study of CD8+CD57+ T cells in acquired aplastic anemia. Only patients with CD8+CD57+ cell expansion on flow cytometry were chosen for sequencing. TCR beta VDJ and CDR3 profiles were obtained from a genomic DNA template. TCRdb itself ran the reads through MiXCR, one entry per CDR3 protein. The sample shows about 180,000 distinct CDR3 sequences, 48% of them seen only once. The material sequenced was sorted CD4+, CD8+, or CD8+CD57+ T cells (not recorded which) from PBMCs. The receptors derive from a human donor with aplastic anemia.

This clonotype turned up a few times. The CDR3 protein is CASSTGTSSYEQYF. For the CDR3, the DNA is TGTGCCAGCAGCACCGGGACTAGCTCCTACGAGCAGTACTTC. V usage is TRBV5-4 and J usage is TRBJ2-5; 8 bases agree with TRBD2. The J call may be faulty, since TRBJ2-7 better matches the DNA end. CDR3 length: 14 residues. Germline V gene lookup returns CDR1 SGHNT and CDR2 YYREEE (reference sequence).

The sample holds one count of this clonotype. This chain links TRBV25-1 with TRBJ1-2, with D perhaps TRBD1 (5 bases). Germline lookup yields CDR1 MGHDK and CDR2 SYGVNS. The V gene lost 7 bases and the J gene lost 0 bases, with 9 bases spanning the gap. The CDR3 totals 13 residues. The CDR3, as DNA: TGTGCCAGCAAGAGGGGCACTAACTATGGCTACACCTTC. Protein product: CASKRGTNYGYTF.

The chain combines TRBV20-1 with TRBJ2-1; the match to TRBD2 covers 8 bases. After removal of 5 bases from V and 2 bases from J, the junction contained 8 bases not matched to a gene. CDR1 is DFQATT and CDR2 is SNEGSKA in the germline V gene (reference sequence). The CDR3 totals 15 residues. CDR3 loop: CSAYPGTRTYNEQFF. In DNA, the CDR3 is TGCAGTGCTTACCCCGGGACTAGGACCTACAATGAGCAGTTCTTC.

The V call is TRBV19, the J call TRBJ1-5; 7 nucleotides match TRBD1. This CDR3 spans 13 amino acids. In germline, CDR1 is LNHDA, CDR2 SQIVND (reference sequence). Germline trimming cut 4 bases from V and 7 bases from J; bases unmatched to any gene: 4. DNA of the CDR3: TGTGCCAGTAGTACAGGGGGGGGACAGCCCCAGCATTTT. Protein product: CASSTGGGQPQHF.

This clonotype has just a few counts. The chain uses TRBV10-3 and TRBJ1-5; D gene unclear. This CDR3 contains 15 residues. V was trimmed by 5 bases and J by 2 bases, leaving 13 bases between them. Germline V gene data show CDR1 as ENHRY and CDR2 as SYGVKD. The CDR3 sequence: CAISPGGGGNQPQHF. The CDR3 bases are TGTGCCATCAGTCCGGGAGGAGGCGGCAATCAGCCCCAGCATTTT.